Each of the 9 T cell receptor beta chains below was sequenced from the same sample in a study of cytomegalovirus exposure and HLA in healthy donors (TCRdb year 2017). The library relied on the immunoSEQ multiplex PCR assay. The multiplex PCR relied on a mix of 60 forward primers for TCR Vbeta segments and 13 reverse primers for TCR Jbeta segments. The table was pulled from immuneACCESS by TCRdb, which kept in-frame rearrangements only. Such tables lose some clones; where checked, under half of the loss comes from unresolved V genes, and the rest has no known cause. In all, the sample holds about 240,000 clones, and 80% to 85% of those were seen once. Less than 9% of the sample goes to the ten largest clones. Source material: PBMCs. These receptors all stem from a woman aged 55-69 years in good health and CMV-seropositive.

This chain joins TRBV5-1 and TRBJ2-5; 11 nucleotides match TRBD2. Germline loops: CDR1 SGHRS, CDR2 YFSETQ. This CDR3 is built from 17 residues. The V segment lost 2 bases and the J segment 5 bases; nucleotides outside the gene matches: 11. The CDR3 region has the DNA TGCGCCAGCAGCTTCCACCTGTCTAGCGGGAGGCCCGAGACCCAGTACTTC. Amino acids: CASSFHLSSGRPETQYF.

A single count supports this clone. The V gene is TRBV29-1, the J gene TRBJ1-2; D uncertain. Germline V gene sequence: CDR1 SQVTM, CDR2 ANQGSEA. This CDR3 is 11 amino acids long. Trimming shortened V by 7 bases and J by 8 bases, and 14 bases separated the two germline ends. The CDR3 spells CSAAPGEGYTF. The CDR3, as DNA: TGCAGCGCCGCACCTGGAGAGGGCTACACCTTC.

The V call is TRBV19, the J call TRBJ1-1; 7 bases align to TRBD1. The trim removed 5 bases at V and 1 base at J, leaving 10 bases unmatched. Germline V CDR1 and CDR2: LNHDA, SQIVND (reference sequence). The CDR3 totals 16 residues. CDR3 nucleotides: TGTGCCAGTAGTTTTCGGACAGGCCTAACGAACACTGAAGCTTTCTTT. Translation: CASSFRTGLTNTEAFF.

The sample holds one count of this clone. The rearrangement links TRBV5-6 to TRBJ1-4; TRBD1 is a possible D gene (5 bases). The ends were cut back, 3 bases at V and 7 bases at J, with 13 bases in the middle. Germline CDR1 and CDR2: SGHDT and YYEEEE. The CDR3 covers 14 residues. The CDR3 coding sequence is TGTGCCAGCAGCTGGGGACTTGTTGGTGAAAAACTGTTTTTT. Its translation is CASSWGLVGEKLFF. Complete variable domain (other parts from reference TRBV5-6 and TRBJ1-4): DAGVTQSPTHLIKTRGQQVTLRCSPKSGHDTVSWYQQALGQGPQFIFQYYEEEERQRGNFPDRFSGHQFPNYSSELNVNALLLGDSALYLCASSWGLVGEKLFFGSGTQLSVL.

The J gene is TRBJ2-2, the V gene TRBV10-3, with a tentative D call TRBD1 (7 bases). V dropped 5 bases and J dropped 9 bases, with 22 bases sitting between them. Per the germline V gene, CDR1 is ENHRY and CDR2 is SYGVKD. The CDR3 length is 16 residues. This CDR3 is CAISPSEGASVRELFF. The CDR3 nucleotides read TGTGCCATCAGTCCCTCGGAGGGGGCTAGCGTCCGGGAGCTGTTTTTT.

V and J are TRBV19 and TRBJ1-2; tentatively, D is TRBD1 (6 bases). The CDR3 has 14 amino acids. The V and J ends lost 11 bases and 8 bases respectively, with 24 bases between them. CDR1 is LNHDA, CDR2 SQIVND, per germline (reference sequence). In nucleotides, the CDR3 is TGTGCCGCTTCAAGGGGGACGACGGAACGCGGCTACACCTTC. Protein sequence: CAASRGTTERGYTF.

Turning to this clone: The sample contains more than one DNA sequence encoding this CDR3. V is TRBV6-5 and J is TRBJ2-1, with a weak D call TRBD2 (6 bases). The CDR3 runs to 15 residues. Germline V gene sequence: CDR1 MNHEY, CDR2 SVGAGI. With 0 bases removed from V and 3 bases from J, the gap between germline ends came to 9 bases. The CDR3 sequence is CASSYSGGLYNEQFF. In DNA, the CDR3 is TGTGCCAGCAGTTACTCGGGAGGACTCTACAATGAGCAGTTCTTC.

This chain joins TRBV28 and TRBJ1-1; 7 bases match TRBD1. The germline V gene has CDR1 MDHEN and CDR2 SYDVKM. The CDR3 contains 15 residues. J was trimmed by 3 bases and V by 5 bases; bases with no gene match: 9. The CDR3 spells CASSRTLTGDTEAFF. DNA of the CDR3: TGTGCCAGCAGTCGTACCCTTACAGGGGACACTGAAGCTTTCTTT.

The gene calls are TRBV28 and TRBJ2-2; D remains unclear. This CDR3 region has 14 residues. Trimming cost V 6 bases and J 5 bases, with 13 bases left between them. The germline CDR1 and CDR2 sequences are MDHEN and SYDVKM. The CDR3 here is CASRLTQMTGELFF. In DNA, the CDR3 is TGTGCCAGCAGACTAACTCAGATGACCGGGGAGCTGTTTTTT.